The T cell receptor (beta chain) described here comes from a study of blood T cell repertoires in COVID-19. Study context: Sample material is recorded as cDNA or gDNA derived from T cells, B-cell-depleted T cells, or PBMCs.

Trimming pared 6 bases from V and 6 bases from J, leaving 3 bases between. The CDR3 spans 11 residues. Method: immunoSEQ multiplex PCR; TCRdb's copy keeps in-frame clones and lacks some. The data contain some 83,000 clones, about two thirds of them singletons. The gene calls are TRBV12-3 or TRBV12-4 and TRBJ1-6, with no clear D. Sequenced: peripheral blood. The sequence came from a woman of 80 years or more with acute or convalescent COVID-19. The CDR3: CASSRNSPLHF. The CDR3 nucleotides are TGTGCCAGCAGCCGTAATTCACCCCTCCACTTT.